The rows below give T cell receptor beta chains drawn from one sample of a study of blood T cell repertoires in COVID-19. This table comes from immunoSEQ multiplex PCR, and its TCRdb copy is limited to in-frame clones, with some not included. This sample has under 200,000 clones, with around 84% found just once. The specimen sequenced was peripheral blood. These receptors originate from a man younger than 40 with active or convalescent COVID-19. CDR3s include the opening cysteine and the closing phenylalanine or tryptophan. A D gene is named only where the DNA matches it firmly. Size is stated for part of the rows, as once, few or many counts, or as a class when the clone is expanded.

D gene	clone size	V gene	J gene	CDR3 length	CDR3 protein	CDR3 DNA
-	-	TRBV2	TRBJ2-1	15	CASSQGRGAYNEQFF	TGTGCCAGCAGCCAGGGCAGGGGAGCATACAATGAGCAGTTCTTC
TRBD1	once	TRBV11-2	TRBJ2-5	15	CASSFWDRGKETQYF	TGTGCCAGCAGCTTTTGGGACAGGGGCAAAGAGACCCAGTACTTC
TRBD1	-	TRBV14	TRBJ2-3	16	CASSPQGVLVADTQYF	TGTGCCAGCAGCCCCCAGGGGGTACTGGTGGCAGATACGCAGTATTTT
TRBD2	few	TRBV30	TRBJ2-1	15	CAWGRLAGAYNEQFF	TGTGCCTGGGGAAGGCTAGCGGGAGCCTACAATGAGCAGTTCTTC
TRBD1	-	TRBV5-6	TRBJ1-3	12	CASRKRQGHFKF	TGTGCCAGCAGAAAGCGACAGGGGCATTTCAAATTT
TRBD2	-	TRBV28	TRBJ2-1	16	CASSPPGLEVPNEQFF	TGTGCCAGCAGTCCTCCGGGACTAGAAGTCCCCAATGAGCAGTTCTTC
-	-	TRBV7-2	TRBJ1-2	18	CASSRTRPGQLPNYGYTF	TGTGCCAGCAGCCGTACCCGACCGGGACAATTACCTAACTATGGCTACACCTTC
-	-	TRBV4-1	TRBJ1-3	16	CASSPSSTGSGNTIYF	TGCGCCAGCAGCCCTTCATCGACAGGCTCTGGAAACACCATATATTTT
-	-	TRBV10-3	TRBJ1-5	16	CAISDNGGSSNQPQHF	TGTGCCATCAGTGACAACGGCGGGTCCAGCAATCAGCCCCAGCATTTT
TRBD1	once	TRBV5-1	TRBJ1-1	15	CASSSEGQPYTEAFF	TGCGCCAGCAGCTCGGAGGGACAGCCATACACTGAAGCTTTCTTT
-	-	TRBV19	TRBJ1-1	12	CASSSGLTEAFF	TGTGCCAGTTCATCAGGGCTCACTGAAGCTTTCTTT
TRBD1	few	TRBV11-2	TRBJ2-7	14	CASSLATGAYEQYF	TGTGCCAGCAGCTTAGCGACAGGGGCCTACGAGCAGTACTTC
-	-	TRBV5-1	TRBJ2-7	12	CASSLPSYEQYF	TGCGCCAGCAGCCTACCCTCCTACGAGCAGTACTTC
TRBD1	-	TRBV7-9	TRBJ1-2	15	CASSPLGTGRYGYTF	TGTGCCAGCAGCCCCCTAGGGACAGGGAGGTATGGCTACACCTTC
-	-	TRBV14	TRBJ2-5	15	CASSPGLASQETQYF	TGTGCCAGCAGCCCGGGGCTAGCGAGCCAAGAGACCCAGTACTTC
-	-	TRBV6-6	TRBJ2-1	14	CASTGVSLVDEQFF	TGTGCCAGCACGGGGGTTAGCCTAGTCGATGAGCAGTTCTTC
-	-	TRBV6-5	TRBJ2-1	14	CASSARPSADEQFF	TGTGCCAGCAGCGCCAGACCTAGCGCGGATGAGCAGTTCTTC
-	few	TRBV7-8	TRBJ1-2	15	CASSFSRGAGYGYTF	TGTGCCAGCAGCTTCTCCAGGGGCGCCGGCTATGGCTACACCTTC
TRBD2	-	TRBV7-2	TRBJ2-3	15	CASSYFTSGTDTQYF	TGTGCCAGCAGCTATTTCACTAGCGGCACAGATACGCAGTATTTT
TRBD1	-	TRBV5-1	TRBJ1-1	12	CASSPETGEAFF	TGCGCCAGCAGCCCGGAGACAGGGGAGGCTTTCTTT
TRBD1	-	TRBV6-2/TRBV6-3	TRBJ2-1	20	CASSYLAGTGDFSSYNEQFF	TGTGCCAGCAGTTACCTGGCCGGGACAGGGGATTTTAGCTCCTACAATGAGCAGTTCTTC
TRBD2	-	TRBV28	TRBJ2-2	15	CASSPPSGTGGELFF	TGTGCCAGCAGTCCCCCCAGCGGGACGGGCGGGGAGCTGTTTTTT
TRBD2	-	TRBV18	TRBJ2-5	18	CASSPQDIAGVYQETQYF	TGTGCCAGCTCACCACAAGATATAGCGGGAGTTTACCAAGAGACCCAGTACTTC
-	-	TRBV24-1	TRBJ1-1	14	CATSDTGPNTEAFF	TGTGCCACCAGTGATACAGGGCCGAACACTGAAGCTTTCTTT
-	few	TRBV5-1	TRBJ1-1	14	CASSSTRGGSEAFF	TGCGCCAGCAGCTCCACCCGAGGAGGATCTGAAGCTTTCTTT
-	-	TRBV15	TRBJ1-1	17	CATSSNEGPVSLTEAFF	TGTGCCACCAGCAGCAACGAGGGCCCCGTTTCCCTAACTGAAGCTTTCTTT
-	once	TRBV27	TRBJ1-5	14	CASSGGLDNQPQHF	TGTGCCAGCAGCGGGGGTTTGGACAATCAGCCCCAGCATTTT
-	-	TRBV5-1	TRBJ1-1	12	CASSLRGSQAFF	TGCGCCAGCAGCTTGCGAGGTTCCCAAGCTTTCTTT
TRBD2	many	TRBV7-9	TRBJ2-1	17	CASSPPGRAGVDNEQFF	TGTGCCAGCAGCCCCCCGGGACGAGCGGGAGTAGACAATGAGCAGTTCTTC
TRBD2	-	TRBV4-3	TRBJ2-7	15	CASSRTKRGSYEQYF	TGCGCCAGCAGCCGTACTAAGCGGGGGAGCTACGAGCAGTACTTC
TRBD1	-	TRBV12-3/TRBV12-4	TRBJ1-2	12	CASSFEGAGYTF	TGTGCCAGCAGTTTCGAGGGGGCCGGCTACACCTTC